This T cell receptor beta chain was identified in a study of T cell responses to AZD1222 COVID-19 vaccine. Background on the study: It was second doses at about 4 or about 12 weeks that were pooled.

Generated by immunoSEQ multiplex PCR, the TCRdb table keeps only in-frame clones and is missing some. The sample consists of roughly 120,000 clones, roughly 87% of them appearing once. This clone was detected a few times. The CDR3 has 16 residues. Trimming cost V 10 bases and J 6 bases, with 27 bases left between them. CDR1 LGHNA and CDR2 YNFKEQ come from the germline V gene. V and J are TRBV4-2 and TRBJ1-2; D is unclear. The source material was peripheral blood, sampled on day 0 of AZD1222 vaccination. The TCR comes from an adult in good health. CDR3 coding DNA: TGTGCCACTAACACGGAGGCCGGAATGAGGGTTGATGGCTACACCTTC. This sequence encodes CATNTEAGMRVDGYTF.